Here is one T cell receptor beta chain with its context. This sample is part of a study of blood T cell repertoires in COVID-19. Study-level background: Italy, Spain and the United States were the sources of the convalescent and acute COVID-19 samples.

CDR1 SGHNT and CDR2 YYREEE come from the germline V gene (reference sequence). V lost 0 bases and J 3 bases, leaving 13 bases between the germline ends. This CDR3 contains 15 residues. While infection was still active, Seattle patients were enrolled and then followed longitudinally. Per the study methods: Researchers report that nucleated cell counts were estimated from reference gene primer amplification. Assay used: immunoSEQ multiplex PCR; TCRdb lists only in-frame clones, some missing. Clone size and V and J calls were adopted from that table, with D and trimming inferred from the DNA. In the table there are approximately 390,000 clones, more than 75% of which are singletons.

The sample taken for sequencing was peripheral blood. This chain links TRBV5-4 with TRBJ2-7; D ambiguous. The TCR comes from a woman aged 60-75 years with COVID-19, enrolled during active disease. DNA of the CDR3: TGTGCCAGCAGCTTGGGTACAGCCCTATTCTACGAGCAGTACTTC. It translates to CASSLGTALFYEQYF.